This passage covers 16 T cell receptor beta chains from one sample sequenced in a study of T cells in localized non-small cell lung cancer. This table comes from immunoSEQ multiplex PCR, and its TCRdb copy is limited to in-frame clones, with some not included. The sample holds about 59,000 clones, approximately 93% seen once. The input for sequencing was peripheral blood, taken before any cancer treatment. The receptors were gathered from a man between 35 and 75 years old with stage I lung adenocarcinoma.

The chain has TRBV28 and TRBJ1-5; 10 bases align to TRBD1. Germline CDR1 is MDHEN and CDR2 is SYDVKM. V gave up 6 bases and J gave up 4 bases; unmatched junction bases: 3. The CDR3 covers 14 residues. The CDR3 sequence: CASREGQGNQPQHF. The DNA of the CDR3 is TGTGCCAGCAGGGAGGGACAGGGGAATCAGCCCCAGCATTTT.

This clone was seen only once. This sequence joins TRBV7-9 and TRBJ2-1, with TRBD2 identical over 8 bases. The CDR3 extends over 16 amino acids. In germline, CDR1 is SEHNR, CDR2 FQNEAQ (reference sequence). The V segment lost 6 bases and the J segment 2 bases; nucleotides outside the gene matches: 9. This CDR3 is CASRTLAAQAYNEQFF. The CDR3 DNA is TGTGCCAGCAGAACACTAGCGGCTCAAGCCTACAATGAGCAGTTCTTC.

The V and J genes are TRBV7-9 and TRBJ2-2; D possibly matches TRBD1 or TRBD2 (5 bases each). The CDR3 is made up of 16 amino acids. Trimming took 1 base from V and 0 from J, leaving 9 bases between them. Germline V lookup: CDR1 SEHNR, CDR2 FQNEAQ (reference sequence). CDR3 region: CASSLDGGANTGELFF. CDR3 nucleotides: TGTGCCAGCAGCTTAGATGGGGGTGCGAACACCGGGGAGCTGTTTTTT. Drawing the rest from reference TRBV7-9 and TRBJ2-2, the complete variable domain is DTGVSQNPRHKITKRGQNVTFRCDPISEHNRLYWYRQTLGQGPEFLTYFQNEAQLEKSRLLSDRFSAERPKGSFSTLEIQRTEQGDSAMYLCASSLDGGANTGELFFGEGSRLTVL.

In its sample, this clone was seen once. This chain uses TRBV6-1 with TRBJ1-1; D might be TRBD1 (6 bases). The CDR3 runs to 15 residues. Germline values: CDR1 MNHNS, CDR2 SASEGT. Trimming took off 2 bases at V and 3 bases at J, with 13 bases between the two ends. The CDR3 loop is CASSERGRGDTEAFF. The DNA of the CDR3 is TGTGCCAGCAGTGAACGAGGCAGGGGTGACACTGAAGCTTTCTTT.

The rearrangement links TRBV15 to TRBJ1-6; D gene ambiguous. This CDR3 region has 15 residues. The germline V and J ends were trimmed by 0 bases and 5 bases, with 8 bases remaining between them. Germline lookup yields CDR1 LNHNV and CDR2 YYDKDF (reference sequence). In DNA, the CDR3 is TGTGCCACCAGCAGAGATGGAGACAATAATTCACCCCTCCACTTT. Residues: CATSRDGDNNSPLHF.

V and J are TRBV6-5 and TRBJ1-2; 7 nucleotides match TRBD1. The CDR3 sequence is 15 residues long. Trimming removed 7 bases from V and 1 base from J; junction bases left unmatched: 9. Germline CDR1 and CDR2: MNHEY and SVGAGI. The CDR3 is CASKASQGFNYGYTF. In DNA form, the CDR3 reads TGTGCCAGCAAGGCATCACAGGGGTTTAACTATGGCTACACCTTC.

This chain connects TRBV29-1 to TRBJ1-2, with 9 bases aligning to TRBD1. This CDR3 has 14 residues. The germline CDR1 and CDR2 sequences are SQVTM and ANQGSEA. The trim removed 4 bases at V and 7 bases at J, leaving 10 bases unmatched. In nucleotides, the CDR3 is TGCAGCGTTGGGGCGGGACAGGGATCAGGTGGCTACACCTTC. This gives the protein CSVGAGQGSGGYTF.

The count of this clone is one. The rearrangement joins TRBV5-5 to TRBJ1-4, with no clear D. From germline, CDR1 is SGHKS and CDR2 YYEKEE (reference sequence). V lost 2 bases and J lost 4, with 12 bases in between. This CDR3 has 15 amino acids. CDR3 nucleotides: TGTGCCAGCAGCTTCTCAGGAAGCTATAATGAAAAACTGTTTTTT. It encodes CASSFSGSYNEKLFF.

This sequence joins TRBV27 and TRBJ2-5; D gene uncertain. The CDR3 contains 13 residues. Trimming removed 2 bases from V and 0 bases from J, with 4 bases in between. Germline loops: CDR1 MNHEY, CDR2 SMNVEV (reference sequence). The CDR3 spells CASSLADQETQYF. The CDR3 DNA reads TGTGCCAGCAGTTTAGCTGACCAAGAGACCCAGTACTTC.

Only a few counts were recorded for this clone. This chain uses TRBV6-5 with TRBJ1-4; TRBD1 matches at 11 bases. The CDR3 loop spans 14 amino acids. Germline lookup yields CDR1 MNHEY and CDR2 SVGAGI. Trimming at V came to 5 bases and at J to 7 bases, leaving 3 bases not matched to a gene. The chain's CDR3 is CASSDGTGGEKLFF. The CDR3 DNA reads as TGTGCCAGCAGTGACGGGACAGGGGGTGAAAAACTGTTTTTT.

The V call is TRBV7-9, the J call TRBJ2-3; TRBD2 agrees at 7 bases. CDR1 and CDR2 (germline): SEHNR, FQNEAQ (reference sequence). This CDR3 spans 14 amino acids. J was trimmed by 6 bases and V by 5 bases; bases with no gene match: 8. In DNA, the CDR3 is TGTGCCAGCAGCCGCGGACTAGTCGCTGATACGCAGTATTTT. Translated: CASSRGLVADTQYF.

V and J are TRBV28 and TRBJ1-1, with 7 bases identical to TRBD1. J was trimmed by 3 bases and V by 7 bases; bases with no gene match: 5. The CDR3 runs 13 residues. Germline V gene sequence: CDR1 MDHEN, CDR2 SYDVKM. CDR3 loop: CASNRGGDTEAFF. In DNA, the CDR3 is TGTGCCAGCAACAGGGGTGGGGACACTGAAGCTTTCTTT.

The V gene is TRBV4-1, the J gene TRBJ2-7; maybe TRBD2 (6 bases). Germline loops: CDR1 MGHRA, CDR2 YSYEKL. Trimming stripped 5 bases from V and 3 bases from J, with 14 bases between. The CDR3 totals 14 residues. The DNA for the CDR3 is TGCGCCAGCAGCGAGGGAGGAGTAGTCTACGAGCAGTACTTC. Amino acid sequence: CASSEGGVVYEQYF.

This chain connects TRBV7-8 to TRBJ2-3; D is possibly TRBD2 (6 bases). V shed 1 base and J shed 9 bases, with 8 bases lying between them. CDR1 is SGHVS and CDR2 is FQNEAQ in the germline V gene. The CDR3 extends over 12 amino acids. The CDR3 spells CASSLVGGTQYF. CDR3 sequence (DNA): TGTGCCAGCAGCTTAGTTGGGGGGACGCAGTATTTT.

CDR3 amino acids: CASSQAGGPNNEQFF. The CDR3 DNA reads as TGCGCCAGCAGCCAAGCGGGAGGGCCGAACAATGAGCAGTTCTTC. V usage is TRBV4-1 and J usage is TRBJ2-1, with 8 bases that match TRBD2. The V gene end was trimmed by 1 base and the J gene end by 5 bases; junction bases not matched to a gene: 4. The CDR3 totals 15 residues. Germline loops: CDR1 MGHRA, CDR2 YSYEKL.

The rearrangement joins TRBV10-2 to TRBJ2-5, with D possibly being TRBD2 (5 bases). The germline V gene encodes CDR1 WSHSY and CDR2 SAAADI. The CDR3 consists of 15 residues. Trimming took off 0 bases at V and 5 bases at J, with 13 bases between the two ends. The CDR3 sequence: CASSESLAIRETQYF. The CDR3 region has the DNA TGCGCCAGCAGTGAGTCGTTAGCGATTCGGGAGACCCAGTACTTC.